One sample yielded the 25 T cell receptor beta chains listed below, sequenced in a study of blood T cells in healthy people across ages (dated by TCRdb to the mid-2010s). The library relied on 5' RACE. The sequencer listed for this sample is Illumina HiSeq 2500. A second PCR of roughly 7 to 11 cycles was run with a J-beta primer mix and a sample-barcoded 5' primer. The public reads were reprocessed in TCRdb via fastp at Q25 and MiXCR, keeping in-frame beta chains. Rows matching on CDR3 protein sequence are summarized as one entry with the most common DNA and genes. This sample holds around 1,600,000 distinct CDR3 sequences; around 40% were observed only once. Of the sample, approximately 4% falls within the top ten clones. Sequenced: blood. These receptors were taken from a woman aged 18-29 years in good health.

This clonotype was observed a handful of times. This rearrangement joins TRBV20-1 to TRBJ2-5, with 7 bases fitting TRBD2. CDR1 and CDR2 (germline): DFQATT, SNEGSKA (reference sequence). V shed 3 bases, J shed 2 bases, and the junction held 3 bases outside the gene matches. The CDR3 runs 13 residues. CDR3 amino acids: CSASPGGQETQYF. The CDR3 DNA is TGCAGTGCTAGTCCGGGGGGACAAGAGACCCAGTACTTC.

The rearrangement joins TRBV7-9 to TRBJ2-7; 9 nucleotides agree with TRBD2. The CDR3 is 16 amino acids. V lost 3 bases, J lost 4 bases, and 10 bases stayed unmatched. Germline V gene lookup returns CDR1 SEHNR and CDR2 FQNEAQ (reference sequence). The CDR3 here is CASSFSGGGAGYEQYF. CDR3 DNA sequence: TGTGCCAGCAGCTTCTCCGGCGGGGGGGCCGGGTACGAGCAGTACTTC. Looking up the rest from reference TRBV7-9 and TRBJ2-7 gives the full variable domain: DTGVSQNPRHKITKRGQNVTFRCDPISEHNRLYWYRQTLGQGPEFLTYFQNEAQLEKSRLLSDRFSAERPKGSFSTLEIQRTEQGDSAMYLCASSFSGGGAGYEQYFGPGTRLTVT.

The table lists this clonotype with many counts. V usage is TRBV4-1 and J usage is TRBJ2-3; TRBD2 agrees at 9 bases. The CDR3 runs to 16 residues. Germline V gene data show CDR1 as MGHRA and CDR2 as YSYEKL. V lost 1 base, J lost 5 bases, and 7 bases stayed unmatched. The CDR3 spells CASSQVSSGDRDTQYF. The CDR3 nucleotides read TGCGCCAGCAGCCAAGTGTCTAGCGGGGACAGAGATACGCAGTATTTT.

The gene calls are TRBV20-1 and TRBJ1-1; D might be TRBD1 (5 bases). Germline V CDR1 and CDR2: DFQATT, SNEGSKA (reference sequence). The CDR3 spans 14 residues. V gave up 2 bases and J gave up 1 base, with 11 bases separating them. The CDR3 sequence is CSARRGHTNTEAFF. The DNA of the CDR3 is TGCAGTGCTAGACGCGGACACACGAACACTGAAGCTTTCTTT.

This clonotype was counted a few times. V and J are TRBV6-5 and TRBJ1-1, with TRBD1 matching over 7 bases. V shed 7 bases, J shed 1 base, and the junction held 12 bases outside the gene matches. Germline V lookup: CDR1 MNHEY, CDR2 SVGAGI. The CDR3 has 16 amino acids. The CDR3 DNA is TGTGCCAGCACCATCGTGGGAGGGGGCTCGAACACTGAAGCTTTCTTT. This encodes CASTIVGGGSNTEAFF.

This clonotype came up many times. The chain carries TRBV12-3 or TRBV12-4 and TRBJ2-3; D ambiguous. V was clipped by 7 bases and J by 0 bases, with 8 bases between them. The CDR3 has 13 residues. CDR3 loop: CASKAVSTDTQYF. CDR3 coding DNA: TGTGCCAGCAAGGCGGTGAGCACAGATACGCAGTATTTT.

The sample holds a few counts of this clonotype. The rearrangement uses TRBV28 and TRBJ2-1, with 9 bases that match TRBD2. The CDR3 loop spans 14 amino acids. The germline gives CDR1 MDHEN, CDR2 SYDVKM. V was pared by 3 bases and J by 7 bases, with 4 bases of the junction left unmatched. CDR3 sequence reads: CASSLGLAWNEQFF. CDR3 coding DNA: TGTGCCAGCAGTTTGGGACTAGCATGGAATGAGCAGTTCTTC.

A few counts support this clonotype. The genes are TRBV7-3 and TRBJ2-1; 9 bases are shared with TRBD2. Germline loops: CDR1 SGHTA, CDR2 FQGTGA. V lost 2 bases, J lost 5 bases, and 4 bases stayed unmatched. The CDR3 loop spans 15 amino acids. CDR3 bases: TGTGCCAGCAGCTTATATAGCGGGAGAAACAATGAGCAGTTCTTC. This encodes CASSLYSGRNNEQFF.

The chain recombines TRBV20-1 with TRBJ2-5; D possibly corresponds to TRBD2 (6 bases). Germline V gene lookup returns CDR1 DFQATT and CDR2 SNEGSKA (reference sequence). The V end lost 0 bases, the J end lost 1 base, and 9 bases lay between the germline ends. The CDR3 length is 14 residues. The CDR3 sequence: CSARDLRGQETQYF. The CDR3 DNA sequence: TGCAGTGCTAGAGATTTGCGGGGCCAAGAGACCCAGTACTTC.

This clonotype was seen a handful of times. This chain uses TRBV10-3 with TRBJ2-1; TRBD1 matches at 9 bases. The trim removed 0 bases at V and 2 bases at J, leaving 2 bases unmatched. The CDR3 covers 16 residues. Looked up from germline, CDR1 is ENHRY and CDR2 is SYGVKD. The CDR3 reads CAISESDRGPYNEQFF. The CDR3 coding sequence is TGTGCCATCAGTGAGTCGGACAGGGGACCCTACAATGAGCAGTTCTTC.

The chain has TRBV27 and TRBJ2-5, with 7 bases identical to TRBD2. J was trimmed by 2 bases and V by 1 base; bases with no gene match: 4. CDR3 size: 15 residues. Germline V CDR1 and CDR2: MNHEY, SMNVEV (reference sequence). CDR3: CASSLWGGVQETQYF. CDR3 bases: TGTGCCAGCAGTTTATGGGGGGGGGTACAAGAGACCCAGTACTTC.

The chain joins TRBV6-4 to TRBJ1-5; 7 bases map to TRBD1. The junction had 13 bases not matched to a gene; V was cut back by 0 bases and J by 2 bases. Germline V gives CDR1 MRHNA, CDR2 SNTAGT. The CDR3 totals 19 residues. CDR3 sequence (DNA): TGTGCCAGCAGTGACTCTTCGGGGAGGGGGCAGTGGGGCAATCAGCCCCAGCATTTT. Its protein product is CASSDSSGRGQWGNQPQHF.

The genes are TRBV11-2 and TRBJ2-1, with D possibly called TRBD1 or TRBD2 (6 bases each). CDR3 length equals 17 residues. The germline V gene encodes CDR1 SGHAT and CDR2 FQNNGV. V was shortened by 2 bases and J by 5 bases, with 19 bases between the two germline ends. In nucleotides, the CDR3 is TGTGCCAGCAGCTTACCGGGGGCTGGGGTGTTGAACAATGAGCAGTTCTTC. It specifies CASSLPGAGVLNNEQFF.

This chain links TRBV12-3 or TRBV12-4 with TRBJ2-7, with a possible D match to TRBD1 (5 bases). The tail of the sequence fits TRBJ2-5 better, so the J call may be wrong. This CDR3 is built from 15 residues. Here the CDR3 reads CASSLRTIVRETQYF. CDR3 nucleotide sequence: TGTGCCAGCAGTTTAAGGACAATTGTTAGAGAGACCCAGTACTTC.

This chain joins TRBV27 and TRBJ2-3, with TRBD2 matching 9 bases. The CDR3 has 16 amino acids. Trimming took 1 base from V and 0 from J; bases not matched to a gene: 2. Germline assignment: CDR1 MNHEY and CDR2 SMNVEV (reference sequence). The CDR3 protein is CASSLFTSGSTDTQYF. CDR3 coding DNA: TGTGCCAGCAGTTTATTTACTAGCGGGAGCACAGATACGCAGTATTTT.

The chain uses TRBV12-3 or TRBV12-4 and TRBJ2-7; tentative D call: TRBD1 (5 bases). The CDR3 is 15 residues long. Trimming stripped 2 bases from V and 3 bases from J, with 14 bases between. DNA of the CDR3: TGTGCCAGCAGTTTACGCGAGACAGTCAACTACGAGCAGTACTTC. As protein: CASSLRETVNYEQYF.

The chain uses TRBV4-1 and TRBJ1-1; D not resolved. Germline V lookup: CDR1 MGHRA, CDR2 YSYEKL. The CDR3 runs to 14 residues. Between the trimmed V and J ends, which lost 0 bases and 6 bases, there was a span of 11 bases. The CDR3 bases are TGCGCCAGCAGCCAAGAGCGGATTCGGCCTGAAGCTTTCTTT. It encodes CASSQERIRPEAFF.

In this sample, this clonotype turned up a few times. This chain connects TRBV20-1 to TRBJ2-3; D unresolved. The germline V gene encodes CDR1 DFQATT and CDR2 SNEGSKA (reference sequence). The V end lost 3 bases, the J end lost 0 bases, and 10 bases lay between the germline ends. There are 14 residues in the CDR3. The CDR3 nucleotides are TGCAGTGCTAGGACCCAGCCTAGCACAGATACGCAGTATTTT. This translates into CSARTQPSTDTQYF.

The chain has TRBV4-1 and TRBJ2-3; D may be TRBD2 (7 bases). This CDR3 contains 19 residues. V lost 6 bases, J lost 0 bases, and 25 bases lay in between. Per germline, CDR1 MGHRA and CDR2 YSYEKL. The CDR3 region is CASRPSTIRRGTSTDTQYF. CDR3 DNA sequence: TGCGCCAGCAGGCCTTCAACTATCCGGCGGGGGACAAGCACAGATACGCAGTATTTT.

The CDR3 bases are TGCAGTGCGAGTGCTAGGGGAAGCGAAAAACTGTTTTTT. It codes for CSASARGSEKLFF. The chain recombines TRBV20-1 with TRBJ1-4; a possible D gene is TRBD1 (5 bases). Per the germline V gene, CDR1 is DFQATT and CDR2 is SNEGSKA (reference sequence). This CDR3 has 13 amino acids. V was trimmed by 6 bases and J by 8 bases, leaving 16 bases between them.

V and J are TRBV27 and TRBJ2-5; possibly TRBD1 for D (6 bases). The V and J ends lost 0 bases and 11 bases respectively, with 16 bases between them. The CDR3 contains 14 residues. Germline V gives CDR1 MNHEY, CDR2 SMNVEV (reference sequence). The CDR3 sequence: CASSLSQGFNEQYF. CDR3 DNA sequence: TGTGCCAGCAGTTTATCACAGGGATTCAATGAGCAGTACTTC.

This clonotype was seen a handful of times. The CDR3 DNA follows: TGCAGTGCCCCCGCGGGGTTTTCTGGCTACACCTTC. This encodes CSAPAGFSGYTF. The chain has TRBV20-1 and TRBJ1-2; D not certain. The CDR3 extends over 12 amino acids. CDR1 and CDR2 from the germline V gene are DFQATT and SNEGSKA (reference sequence). The V end was cut by 6 bases, the J end by 7 bases, with 15 bases between.

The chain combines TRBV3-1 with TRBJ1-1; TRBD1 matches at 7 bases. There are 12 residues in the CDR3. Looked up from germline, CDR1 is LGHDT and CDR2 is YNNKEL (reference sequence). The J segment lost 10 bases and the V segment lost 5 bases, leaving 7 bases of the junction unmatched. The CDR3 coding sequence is TGTGCCAGCAGCGCCGACAGGGAAAGAGCTTTCTTT. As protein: CASSADRERAFF. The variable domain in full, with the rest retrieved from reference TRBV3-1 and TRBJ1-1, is DTAVSQTPKYLVTQMGNDKSIKCEQNLGHDTMYWYKQDSKKFLKIMFSYNNKELIINETVPNRFSPKSPDKAHLNLHINSLELGDSAVYFCASSADRERAFFGQGTRLTVV.

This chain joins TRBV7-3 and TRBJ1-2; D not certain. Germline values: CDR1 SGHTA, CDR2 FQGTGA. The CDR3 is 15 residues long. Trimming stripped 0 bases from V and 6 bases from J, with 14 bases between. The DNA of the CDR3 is TGTGCCAGCAGCTTAACGGGAGGGATGGGGAATGGCTACACCTTC. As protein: CASSLTGGMGNGYTF.

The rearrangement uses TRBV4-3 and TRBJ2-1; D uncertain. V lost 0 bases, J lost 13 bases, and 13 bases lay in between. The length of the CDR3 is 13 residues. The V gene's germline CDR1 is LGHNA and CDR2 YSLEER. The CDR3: CASSQDLGNIQFF. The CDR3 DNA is TGCGCCAGCAGCCAAGATTTGGGGAACATTCAGTTCTTC.